A single sample is the source of the 20 T cell receptor beta chains below, sequenced in a study of T cells in Graves' hyperthyroidism and ophthalmopathy. Amplification of TCR beta CDR3 regions was performed using RNA transcripts as template. The TCR CDR3 was amplified in a first-round RT-PCR using the HTBI primer set. MiXCR, run by TCRdb on the multiplex PCR reads, gives a single entry per CDR3 protein. The sample includes about 270,000 distinct CDR3 sequences, nearly 15% of them seen just once. Sequenced sample: blood. The receptors were sampled from a woman aged 45-65 years with Graves' hyperthyroidism that later progressed to Graves' ophthalmopathy.

This clonotype was recorded many times. This chain uses TRBV28 with TRBJ2-7, with 14 bases lining up with TRBD2. The V gene end was trimmed by 4 bases and the J gene end by 5 bases; junction bases not matched to a gene: 13. CDR1 MDHEN and CDR2 SYDVKM come from the germline V gene. This CDR3 region has 18 residues. The CDR3 coding sequence is TGTGCCAGCAGTTCCCCAGGACTAGCGGGAGGTGAAATCGACGAGCAGTACTTC. This codes for CASSSPGLAGGEIDEQYF.

This clonotype was seen repeatedly, ten times or more. CDR3 residues: CASSYSWARTINNEQFF. In DNA, the CDR3 is TGTGCCAGCAGTTACTCGTGGGCTAGAACGATCAACAATGAGCAGTTCTTC. The chain couples TRBV6-5 to TRBJ2-1, with D hard to call. CDR1 MNHEY and CDR2 SVGAGI come from the germline V gene. The CDR3 spans 17 residues. With 0 bases removed from V and 5 bases from J, the gap between germline ends came to 17 bases.

This rearrangement joins TRBV7-6 to TRBJ1-2; 9 bases map to TRBD1. This CDR3 contains 13 residues. V lost 5 bases and J lost 12; bases outside the gene matches: 10. The germline gives CDR1 SGHVS, CDR2 FNYEAQ. DNA of the CDR3: TGTGCCAGCAGCCTCCGGGGGGGACAGGGCCACACCTTC. Translating gives CASSLRGGQGHTF.

Many counts were recorded for this clonotype. This chain joins TRBV11-2 and TRBJ1-1; weak D call: TRBD1 (6 bases). Germline V gene sequence: CDR1 SGHAT, CDR2 FQNNGV. Between the trimmed V and J ends, which lost 2 bases and 0 bases, there was a span of 16 bases. CDR3 length: 17 amino acids. The CDR3 region has the DNA TGTGCCAGCAGCTTATATCCCAGGGGACCTTTGAACACTGAAGCTTTCTTT. Protein sequence: CASSLYPRGPLNTEAFF.

In this sample, this clonotype turned up many times. This rearrangement joins TRBV7-3 to TRBJ1-3; 8 nucleotides align to TRBD1. CDR3 length equals 15 residues. The germline CDR1 and CDR2 sequences are SGHTA and FQGTGA. J was trimmed by 0 bases and V by 4 bases; bases with no gene match: 2. The CDR3 nucleotides are TGTGCCAGCAGCTACGGACAGGGCTCTGGAAACACCATATATTTT. It specifies CASSYGQGSGNTIYF. Supplemented by reference TRBV7-3 and TRBJ1-3, the full variable domain reads GAGVSQTPSNKVTEKGKYVELRCDPISGHTALYWYRQSLGQGPEFLIYFQGTGAADDSGLPNDRFFAVRPEGSVSTLKIQRTERGDSAVYLCASSYGQGSGNTIYFGEGSWLTVV.

The V call is TRBV6-1, the J call TRBJ2-4; D tentatively reads TRBD1 or TRBD2 (5 bases each). V was cut by 8 bases and J by 0 bases, with 11 bases left in between. Germline lookup yields CDR1 MNHNS and CDR2 SASEGT. This CDR3 has 14 residues. The CDR3 here is CASRDGLAKNIQYF. In DNA form, the CDR3 reads TGTGCCAGCCGGGACGGACTAGCCAAAAACATTCAGTACTTC.

This clonotype has a count of ten or more. The chain couples TRBV27 to TRBJ2-7; 10 nucleotides agree with TRBD1. The V gene end was trimmed by 4 bases and the J gene end by 3 bases; junction bases not matched to a gene: 12. The germline CDR1 and CDR2 sequences are MNHEY and SMNVEV (reference sequence). The CDR3 covers 17 residues. The CDR3 region has the DNA TGTGCCAGCAGTTCCCTAGGAGGGACAGGGGCGGTCTACGAGCAGTACTTC. Protein sequence: CASSSLGGTGAVYEQYF.

This clonotype was seen ten or more times. The gene calls are TRBV7-9 and TRBJ1-2; D gene unclear. CDR3 size: 11 residues. Germline CDR1 SEHNR, CDR2 FQNEAQ (reference sequence). Trimming left V 5 bases short and J 2 bases short, with 3 bases between. CDR3 protein: CASSDNYGYTF. The CDR3 DNA reads as TGTGCCAGCAGCGACAACTATGGCTACACCTTC.

This clonotype showed up many times. This sequence joins TRBV6-1 and TRBJ2-7; D perhaps matches TRBD1 (6 bases). Germline CDR1 reads MNHNS; CDR2 reads SASEGT. Deletions cut 7 bases from V and 2 bases from J, with 18 bases between. The CDR3 totals 15 residues. CDR3 sequence (DNA): TGTGCCAGCACCTCCCCCACAGGGAATCCCTACGAGCAGTACTTC. Protein: CASTSPTGNPYEQYF.

The chain recombines TRBV5-6 with TRBJ2-4; TRBD1 or TRBD2 may be the D gene (6 bases each). The CDR3 loop spans 14 amino acids. The germline gives CDR1 SGHDT, CDR2 YYEEEE. With 1 base removed from V and 8 bases from J, the gap between germline ends came to 13 bases. In DNA, the CDR3 is TGTGCCAGCAGCTTGACAGGGACTGGGGACATTCAGTACTTC. This gives the protein CASSLTGTGDIQYF.

Many counts were recorded for this clonotype. The rearrangement joins TRBV5-1 to TRBJ1-4, with 7 bases matching TRBD1. Losses at the gene ends were 1 base for V and 7 bases for J; bases not matched to a gene: 1. The CDR3 loop spans 13 amino acids. CDR1 and CDR2 (germline): SGHRS, YFSETQ. The CDR3: CASSLQGGEKLFF. CDR3 in DNA: TGCGCCAGCAGCTTGCAGGGGGGTGAAAAACTGTTTTTT.

This clonotype was found a few times. This sequence joins TRBV7-9 and TRBJ1-5; possibly TRBD1 for D (5 bases). The length of the CDR3 is 14 residues. V was shortened by 2 bases and J by 11 bases, with 16 bases between the two germline ends. Germline CDR1 reads SEHNR; CDR2 reads FQNEAQ (reference sequence). As DNA, the CDR3 is TGTGCCAGCAGCTTAATGGGGGGAATTGAGTCCCAGCATTTT. Translated: CASSLMGGIESQHF.

This clonotype was observed a few times. The rearrangement links TRBV5-1 to TRBJ1-6; no clear D gene. V was pared by 1 base and J by 6 bases, with 8 bases between. The CDR3 spans 14 residues. The V gene's germline CDR1 is SGHRS and CDR2 YFSETQ. CDR3 nucleotide sequence: TGCGCCAGCAGCTTGCCTAATCCTAATTCACCCCTCCACTTT. This encodes CASSLPNPNSPLHF.

This clonotype has a handful of counts. Mismatch with germline at one junction end may stem from a read error. V gene TRBV7-8 combines with J gene TRBJ2-4; 10 nucleotides line up with TRBD1. Germline V gives CDR1 SGHVS, CDR2 FQNEAQ. CDR3 length: 21 amino acids. The CDR3 sequence: CASSLGYRDRGSKRAKSIQYF. The CDR3 DNA sequence: TGTGCCAGCAGCTTAGGTTACCGGGACAGGGGTTCAAAACGGGCCAAAAGCATTCAGTACTTC.

The chain couples TRBV7-9 to TRBJ1-5, with D hard to call. This CDR3 spans 13 amino acids. V was cut by 3 bases and J by 4 bases, with 7 bases left in between. Germline lookup yields CDR1 SEHNR and CDR2 FQNEAQ (reference sequence). The DNA for the CDR3 is TGTGCCAGCAGCTTTTCCCCAAATCAGCCCCAGCATTTT. Translating gives CASSFSPNQPQHF.

This clonotype was counted many times. V gene TRBV12-3 or TRBV12-4 combines with J gene TRBJ1-5, with 7 bases that match TRBD1. The CDR3 extends over 14 amino acids. Trimming took 5 bases from V and 7 from J; bases not matched to a gene: 8. CDR3 protein: CASSPPDRSQPQHF. The CDR3 region has the DNA TGTGCCAGCAGTCCGCCGGACAGGTCGCAGCCCCAGCATTTT.

This clonotype was observed a few times. The rearrangement uses TRBV19 and TRBJ2-3; no clear D. The length of the CDR3 is 14 residues. V was pared by 0 bases and J by 2 bases, with 6 bases between. Germline values: CDR1 LNHDA, CDR2 SQIVND (reference sequence). The CDR3 bases are TGTGCCAGTAGTATAGAGAGCGTCACAGATACGCAGTATTTT. It encodes CASSIESVTDTQYF. Full variable domain (remainder filled in from reference TRBV19 and TRBJ2-3): DGGITQSPKYLFRKEGQNVTLSCEQNLNHDAMYWYRQDPGQGLRLIYYSQIVNDFQKGDIAEGYSVSREKKESFPLTVTSAQKNPTAFYLCASSIESVTDTQYFGPGTRLTVL.

This clonotype was picked up many times. Sequence at one end of the junction differs from germline and may be a read error. The V call is TRBV2, the J call TRBJ1-2, with unresolved D. The CDR3 contains 14 residues. CDR1 SNHLY and CDR2 FYNNEI come from the germline V gene. The CDR3 sequence is CASREAGMYYGYTF. CDR3 in DNA: TGTGCCAGCAGGGAAGCCGGGATGTACTATGGCTACACCTTC.

The chain has TRBV5-4 and TRBJ2-7, with D perhaps matching TRBD1 or TRBD2 (7 bases each). CDR1 is SGHNT, CDR2 YYREEE, per germline (reference sequence). The CDR3 consists of 14 residues. Trimming stripped 5 bases from V and 5 bases from J, with 17 bases between. CDR3 in amino acids: CASSRQGGSHEQYF. The CDR3 DNA is TGTGCCAGCAGTCGACAGGGAGGGTCCCACGAGCAGTACTTC.

The sample holds one count of this clonotype. The chain has TRBV6-2 or TRBV6-3 and TRBJ2-3; 8 nucleotides match TRBD2. Trimming removed 2 bases from V and 3 bases from J; junction bases left unmatched: 4. Germline assignment: CDR1 MNHEY and CDR2 SVGEGT. CDR3 size: 15 residues. The CDR3 DNA follows: TGTGCCAGCAGTTACGGGCCTAGCGGGACAGATACGCAGTATTTT. It is translated as CASSYGPSGTDTQYF.